Following are 30 T cell receptor beta chains from one sample sequenced in a study of T cell repertoires in aging, cancer and after chemotherapy. Multiplex touch-down PCR with TRB-A/B primers amplified rearranged V-D-J TRB sequences. MiXCR, applied by TCRdb to the multiplex PCR reads, yields one record per CDR3 protein. The table has some 9,800 distinct CDR3 sequences, 39% seen once; the top ten hold roughly 3.5%. Peripheral blood genomic DNA, not sorted cells or RNA, was the template. Sequenced: blood. The source of these receptors is a human donor in good health.

The CDR3 nucleotides read TGCAGTGCGACTAGAAACAATGAGCAGTTCTTC. Protein product: CSATRNNEQFF. The genes are TRBV20-1 and TRBJ2-1, with a weak D call TRBD2 (6 bases). Germline CDR1 DFQATT, CDR2 SNEGSKA (reference sequence). V was trimmed by 6 bases and J by 5 bases, leaving 8 bases between them. This CDR3 region has 11 residues.

This clonotype was observed a few times. This chain joins TRBV19 and TRBJ2-1; a possible D gene is TRBD1 (5 bases). Per germline, CDR1 LNHDA and CDR2 SQIVND (reference sequence). The CDR3 covers 15 residues. Trimming removed 3 bases from V and 7 bases from J, with 16 bases in between. The CDR3 DNA sequence: TGTGCCAGTAGTATGGGCAGGGTATTCTGGAATGAGCAGTTCTTC. This codes for CASSMGRVFWNEQFF.

In this sample, this clonotype turned up a few times. V gene TRBV7-6 combines with J gene TRBJ1-6, with 7 bases matching TRBD1. The CDR3 consists of 16 residues. The germline V gene encodes CDR1 SGHVS and CDR2 FNYEAQ. Losses at the gene ends were 1 base for V and 9 bases for J; bases not matched to a gene: 9. The CDR3 spells CASSLEGGGNSSPLHF. The CDR3 DNA follows: TGTGCCAGCAGCTTAGAGGGAGGGGGCAACAGTTCACCCCTCCACTTT.

The chain recombines TRBV20-1 with TRBJ2-1; the D is unclear. CDR3 size: 12 residues. Germline loops: CDR1 DFQATT, CDR2 SNEGSKA (reference sequence). The V gene lost 6 bases and the J gene lost 4 bases, with 10 bases spanning the gap. The CDR3 coding sequence is TGCAGTGCGCCGGGCAGGTACAATGAGCAGTTCTTC. Its protein is CSAPGRYNEQFF.

The rearrangement uses TRBV6-1 and TRBJ1-2; tentative D call: TRBD1 (5 bases). This CDR3 has 13 amino acids. From germline, CDR1 is MNHNS and CDR2 SASEGT. V lost 1 base to trimming and J lost 4 bases, with 7 bases between them. The CDR3 sequence is CASSEGRGYGYTF. The CDR3 coding sequence is TGTGCCAGCAGTGAAGGGAGGGGCTATGGCTACACCTTC.

As DNA, the CDR3 is TGTGCCTGGAGTACGGGACTAGCGGGAGTGGGTGAGCAGTTCTTC. Translation gives CAWSTGLAGVGEQFF. The chain recombines TRBV30 with TRBJ2-1, with 14 bases that match TRBD2. The CDR3 totals 15 residues. CDR1 and CDR2 from the germline V gene are GTSNPN and SVGIG (reference sequence). Unmatched junction bases numbered 6, after V lost 2 bases and J lost 9 bases. Full variable domain (outside the CDR3, taken from reference TRBV30 and TRBJ2-1): SQTIHQWPATLVQPVGSPLSLECTVEGTSNPNLYWYRQAAGRGLQLLFYSVGIGQISSEVPQNLSASRPQDRQFILSSKKLLLSDSGFYLCAWSTGLAGVGEQFFGPGTRLTVL.

The chain is built from TRBV6-5 and TRBJ1-2, with D tentatively TRBD1 (6 bases). The CDR3 is made up of 13 amino acids. V shed 4 bases and J shed 7 bases, with 13 bases lying between them. Germline loops: CDR1 MNHEY, CDR2 SVGAGI. CDR3 in amino acids: CASSSNREAGYTF. The CDR3 DNA sequence: TGTGCCAGCAGTTCGAACAGGGAGGCTGGCTACACCTTC.

V usage is TRBV7-6 and J usage is TRBJ2-7, with a tentative D call TRBD1 (6 bases). Germline-derived CDR1 and CDR2 are SGHVS and FNYEAQ. The CDR3 has 14 residues. Trimming removed 2 bases at V and 1 base at J, with 9 bases between. This CDR3 reads CASSLQQGSYEQYF. The CDR3 region has the DNA TGTGCCAGCAGCTTACAACAGGGTTCCTACGAGCAGTACTTC. Together with reference TRBV7-6 and TRBJ2-7, the CDR3 gives the full variable domain: GAGVSQSPRYKVTKRGQDVALRCDPISGHVSLYWYRQALGQGPEFLTYFNYEAQQDKSGLPNDRFSAERPEGSISTLTIQRTEQRDSAMYRCASSLQQGSYEQYFGPGTRLTVT.

This clonotype was detected a few times. CDR3 nucleotides: TGCAGCGGTACAGGACAGGGGAGAACTGAAGCTTTCTTT. It codes for CSGTGQGRTEAFF. V gene TRBV29-1 combines with J gene TRBJ1-1; 9 nucleotides line up with TRBD1. The junction had 8 bases not matched to a gene; V was cut back by 7 bases and J by 5 bases. The CDR3 has 13 amino acids. CDR1 and CDR2 (germline): SQVTM, ANQGSEA.

This clonotype was seen a few times. This CDR3 is CASSLNGRVTGELFF. The DNA for the CDR3 is TGTGCCAGCAGCTTAAACGGGAGGGTCACCGGGGAGCTGTTTTTT. The chain carries TRBV13 and TRBJ2-2, with TRBD2 matching over 8 bases. V lost 2 bases to trimming and J lost 4 bases; unmatched junction nucleotides: 3. CDR1 and CDR2 (germline): PRHDT, FYEKMQ (reference sequence). The CDR3 has 15 residues. Together with reference TRBV13 and TRBJ2-2, the CDR3 gives the full variable domain: AAGVIQSPRHLIKEKRETATLKCYPIPRHDTVYWYQQGPGQDPQFLISFYEKMQSDKGSIPDRFSAQQFSDYHSELNMSSLELGDSALYFCASSLNGRVTGELFFGEGSRLTVL.

The CDR3 protein is CASRQQGALAYGYTF. DNA for the CDR3: TGTGCCAGCAGACAACAGGGGGCGCTGGCCTATGGCTACACCTTC. This chain links TRBV6-2 or TRBV6-3 with TRBJ1-2; TRBD1 matches at 9 bases. After removal of 6 bases from V and 4 bases from J, the junction contained 9 bases not matched to a gene. The germline V gene has CDR1 MNHEY and CDR2 SVGEGT. The CDR3 spans 15 residues.

The chain is built from TRBV5-6 and TRBJ2-1; possibly TRBD1 for D (6 bases). The germline CDR1 and CDR2 sequences are SGHDT and YYEEEE. Trimming stripped 4 bases from V and 8 bases from J, with 16 bases between. The CDR3 runs to 14 residues. The DNA of the CDR3 is TGTGCCAGCAGCGATATCAGGGGTAGGGATGAGCAGTTCTTC. Protein sequence: CASSDIRGRDEQFF.

To note about this clonotype: The junction differs from germline at one of its ends, possibly a read error. The chain links TRBV6-5 to TRBJ2-4; D is perhaps TRBD1 (5 bases). The CDR3 sequence is 16 residues long. CDR1 and CDR2 (germline): MNHEY, SVGAGI. Here the CDR3 reads CAISDPTVIAKNIQYF. For the CDR3, the DNA is TGTGCCATCAGTGACCCGACAGTTATAGCCAAAAACATTCAGTACTTC.

V is TRBV19 and J is TRBJ1-1; tentative D call: TRBD1 (5 bases). The germline CDR1 and CDR2 sequences are LNHDA and SQIVND (reference sequence). The CDR3 extends over 17 amino acids. The V and J ends lost 5 bases and 2 bases respectively, with 21 bases between them. The CDR3 loop reads CASSQFPRGKDNTEAFF. The CDR3 DNA reads as TGTGCCAGTAGTCAATTCCCGAGGGGAAAGGATAACACTGAAGCTTTCTTT.

Written as DNA, the CDR3 is TGTGCCAGCAGTCCGGACGGGGGGGGGTACGAGCAGTACTTC. Its translation: CASSPDGGGYEQYF. The rearrangement uses TRBV27 and TRBJ2-7; TRBD2 matches at 8 bases. The V and J ends lost 5 bases and 4 bases, in that order; junction bases with no gene match: 7. The germline V gene has CDR1 MNHEY and CDR2 SMNVEV (reference sequence). The CDR3 covers 14 residues.

This clonotype was found a few times. The V and J genes are TRBV13 and TRBJ2-3, with D possibly TRBD2 on 6 matching bases. The germline V gene has CDR1 PRHDT and CDR2 FYEKMQ (reference sequence). CDR3 length equals 12 residues. Between the trimmed V and J ends, which lost 5 bases and 8 bases, there was a span of 11 bases. The CDR3 region has the DNA TGTGCCAGCAGCGGGGGACTCATTACGCAGTATTTT. Its translation is CASSGGLITQYF.

The chain couples TRBV5-4 to TRBJ1-5, with TRBD1 matching over 10 bases. Trimming took 0 bases from V and 5 from J; bases not matched to a gene: 5. CDR3 size: 16 residues. CDR1 SGHNT and CDR2 YYREEE come from the germline V gene (reference sequence). CDR3 in amino acids: CASSLGGTGVDQPQHF. The CDR3 region has the DNA TGTGCCAGCAGCTTGGGAGGGACAGGGGTCGATCAGCCCCAGCATTTT.

The chain employs TRBV6-2 or TRBV6-3 and TRBJ2-2; 8 bases match TRBD1. CDR1 is MNHEY and CDR2 is SVGEGT in the germline V gene. V lost 6 bases and J lost 4; bases outside the gene matches: 7. This CDR3 contains 15 residues. As DNA, the CDR3 is TGTGCCAGCAGAGAGGGACAGGAATTCACCGGGGAGCTGTTTTTT. This sequence encodes CASREGQEFTGELFF.

The genes are TRBV15 and TRBJ2-7, with 12 bases matching TRBD2. V lost 4 bases, J lost 5 bases, and 6 bases stayed unmatched. The CDR3 extends over 15 amino acids. Germline V gene lookup returns CDR1 LNHNV and CDR2 YYDKDF (reference sequence). The CDR3 sequence: CATSKTSGSPNEQYF. The CDR3 nucleotides read TGTGCCACCAGCAAGACTAGCGGGAGCCCCAACGAGCAGTACTTC.

The chain employs TRBV27 and TRBJ2-1; D not resolved. Trimming stripped 7 bases from V and 4 bases from J, with 23 bases between. Germline V gene sequence: CDR1 MNHEY, CDR2 SMNVEV (reference sequence). The CDR3 extends over 17 amino acids. The CDR3 DNA reads as TGTGCCAGCACCCAACTACTACCCCCTACAAGATACAATGAGCAGTTCTTC. This sequence encodes CASTQLLPPTRYNEQFF.

The V gene is TRBV12-3 or TRBV12-4, the J gene TRBJ2-7, with a tentative D call TRBD1 (6 bases). This CDR3 is 13 amino acids long. Trimming pared 7 bases from V and 6 bases from J, leaving 16 bases between. CDR3 in DNA: TGTGCCAGCACTGGACAGAGGGCTAGCGAGCAGTACTTC. The encoded protein is CASTGQRASEQYF.

Regarding this clonotype: The junction departs from the called germline gene at one end, perhaps through a read error. The gene calls are TRBV20-1 and TRBJ2-7; D uncertain. This CDR3 contains 12 residues. Per germline, CDR1 DFQATT and CDR2 SNEGSKA (reference sequence). CDR3 sequence reads: CSARADGYEQYF. Written as DNA, the CDR3 is TGCAGTGCTAGAGCCGACGGCTACGAGCAGTACTTT.

This clonotype was detected only a few times. The chain combines TRBV29-1 with TRBJ2-3; 8 nucleotides line up with TRBD1. The V segment lost 4 bases and the J segment 0 bases; nucleotides outside the gene matches: 9. The CDR3 runs 16 residues. Germline V gene sequence: CDR1 SQVTM, CDR2 ANQGSEA. Here the CDR3 reads CSVGRRTGPSTDTQYF. As DNA, the CDR3 is TGCAGCGTTGGCCGACGGACAGGGCCCAGCACAGATACGCAGTATTTT.

The V and J genes are TRBV20-1 and TRBJ2-7; D uncertain. The CDR3 extends over 12 amino acids. Trimming cost V 7 bases and J 0 bases, with 10 bases left between them. Per the germline V gene, CDR1 is DFQATT and CDR2 is SNEGSKA (reference sequence). The CDR3: CSGRRNSYEQYF. The CDR3 DNA follows: TGCAGTGGGAGACGTAACTCCTACGAGCAGTACTTC.

The chain carries TRBV5-4 and TRBJ2-3; D is unclear. Germline V lookup: CDR1 SGHNT, CDR2 YYREEE (reference sequence). The V gene lost 2 bases and the J gene lost 2 bases, with 6 bases spanning the gap. The length of the CDR3 is 13 residues. The CDR3 sequence is CASSFPPTDTQYF. The CDR3 DNA reads TGTGCCAGCAGCTTCCCCCCCACAGATACGCAGTATTTT. Combining the CDR3 with reference TRBV5-4 and TRBJ2-3 gives the whole variable domain ETGVTQSPTHLIKTRGQQVTLRCSSQSGHNTVSWYQQALGQGPQFIFQYYREEENGRGNFPPRFSGLQFPNYSSELNVNALELDDSALYLCASSFPPTDTQYFGPGTRLTVL.

The V gene is TRBV5-6, the J gene TRBJ2-3; tentative D call: TRBD1 (8 bases). Between the trimmed V and J ends, which lost 0 bases and 4 bases, there was a span of 12 bases. Per the germline V gene, CDR1 is SGHDT and CDR2 is YYEEEE. The CDR3 length is 15 residues. The CDR3 bases are TGTGCCAGCAGCTTGGGGACAGGGAGGGCAGATACGCAGTATTTT. This codes for CASSLGTGRADTQYF.

The V and J genes are TRBV11-3 and TRBJ2-7; a weak D match, TRBD2 (6 bases). Germline V CDR1 and CDR2: SGHNT, YENEEA. This CDR3 has 18 amino acids. The germline V and J ends were trimmed by 3 bases and 0 bases, with 21 bases remaining between them. Here the CDR3 DNA reads TGTGCCAGCAGCTTGATGGCCGGGACTCCACTCGGCTCCTACGAGCAGTACTTC. Encoded protein: CASSLMAGTPLGSYEQYF.

This clonotype was recorded once. The chain recombines TRBV5-4 with TRBJ2-4; 8 bases match TRBD2. V dropped 1 base and J dropped 1; count of bases not matched to a gene: 13. CDR1 SGHNT and CDR2 YYREEE come from the germline V gene (reference sequence). The CDR3 extends over 19 amino acids. The CDR3 region has the DNA TGTGCCAGCAGCTTGTCTGAGCGGGGGATCGCGGGGGCCAAAAACATTCAGTACTTC. Amino acids: CASSLSERGIAGAKNIQYF.

This clonotype appeared a single time. The chain is built from TRBV6-5 and TRBJ1-3; 10 nucleotides align to TRBD1. The J segment lost 6 bases and the V segment lost 5 bases, leaving 1 base of the junction unmatched. Germline CDR1 MNHEY, CDR2 SVGAGI. This CDR3 has 13 amino acids. This CDR3 reads CASSGTGENTIYF. Here the CDR3 DNA reads TGTGCCAGCAGTGGGACAGGGGAAAACACCATATATTTT.

This clonotype was observed a few times. The gene calls are TRBV11-3 and TRBJ1-1; D not certain. V lost 6 bases to trimming and J lost 0 bases, with 11 bases between them. Germline V lookup: CDR1 SGHNT, CDR2 YENEEA. The CDR3 extends over 14 amino acids. This chain's CDR3 is CASRPRTLNTEAFF. As DNA, the CDR3 is TGTGCCAGCAGGCCCCGAACGTTGAACACTGAAGCTTTCTTT.